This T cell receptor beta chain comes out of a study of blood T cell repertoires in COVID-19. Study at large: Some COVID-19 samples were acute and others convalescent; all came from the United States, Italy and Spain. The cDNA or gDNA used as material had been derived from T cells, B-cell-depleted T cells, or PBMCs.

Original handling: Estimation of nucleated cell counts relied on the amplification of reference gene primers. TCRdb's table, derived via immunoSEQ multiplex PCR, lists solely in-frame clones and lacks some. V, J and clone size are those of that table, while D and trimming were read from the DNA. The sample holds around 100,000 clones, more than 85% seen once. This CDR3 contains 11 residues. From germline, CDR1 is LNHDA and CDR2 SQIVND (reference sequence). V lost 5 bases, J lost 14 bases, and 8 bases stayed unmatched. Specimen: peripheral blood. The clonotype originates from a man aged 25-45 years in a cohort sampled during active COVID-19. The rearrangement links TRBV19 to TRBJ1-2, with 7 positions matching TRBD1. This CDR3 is CASSSGTDQTF. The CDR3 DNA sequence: TGTGCCAGTAGTTCCGGGACAGATCAAACCTTC.